The 28 T cell receptor beta chains below were found in one sample sequenced in a study of blood T cell repertoires in COVID-19. Only in-frame clones appear in the TCRdb table, and some are missing; sequencing was by immunoSEQ multiplex PCR. The sample consists of about 45,000 clones, about 85% of them appearing once. The sample consisted of peripheral blood. The receptors derive from a woman older than 75 with acute or convalescent COVID-19.

The chain has TRBV5-8 and TRBJ2-7; the match to TRBD1 covers 10 bases. The CDR3 extends over 12 amino acids. The germline CDR1 and CDR2 sequences are SGHTS and YDEGEE. Unmatched junction bases numbered 4, after V lost 4 bases and J lost 9 bases. The CDR3 region is CASSGDRGGQYF. CDR3 in DNA: TGTGCCAGCAGCGGGGACAGGGGAGGGCAGTACTTC.

This sequence joins TRBV6-2 or TRBV6-3 and TRBJ2-3; 9 bases align to TRBD2. The junction had 9 bases not matched to a gene; V was cut back by 3 bases and J by 5 bases. CDR3 length equals 16 residues. From germline, CDR1 is MNHEY and CDR2 SVGEGT. In DNA, the CDR3 is TGTGCCAGCAGTTATGACCCTAGCGGGAAAAAAGATACGCAGTATTTT. Encoded protein: CASSYDPSGKKDTQYF.

The chain employs TRBV4-2 and TRBJ1-1, with 7 nucleotides matching TRBD1. V was clipped by 8 bases and J by 0 bases; unmatched bases: 6. Germline loops: CDR1 LGHNA, CDR2 YNFKEQ. The CDR3 length is 14 residues. The CDR3 is CASGGTAMNTEAFF. For the CDR3, the DNA is TGTGCCAGCGGTGGGACAGCTATGAACACTGAAGCTTTCTTT.

V is TRBV18 and J is TRBJ2-4; TRBD2 matches 7 bases. Germline-derived CDR1 and CDR2 are KGHSH and LQKENI. The J segment lost 8 bases and the V segment lost 0 bases, leaving 4 bases of the junction unmatched. The CDR3 loop spans 14 amino acids. The CDR3 DNA reads TGTGCCAGCTCACCACCCCCAGGGAGGGACATTCAGTACTTC. This translates into CASSPPPGRDIQYF. The variable domain in full, with the rest retrieved from reference TRBV18 and TRBJ2-4, is NAGVMQNPRHLVRRRGQEARLRCSPMKGHSHVYWYRQLPEEGLKFMVYLQKENIIDESGMPKERFSAEFPKEGPSILRIQQVVRGDSAAYFCASSPPPGRDIQYFGAGTRLSVL.

The V and J genes are TRBV25-1 and TRBJ2-7, with TRBD2 identical over 7 bases. The J segment lost 0 bases and the V segment lost 1 base, leaving 6 bases of the junction unmatched. The CDR3 runs 16 residues. The germline V gene has CDR1 MGHDK and CDR2 SYGVNS. The CDR3 DNA reads as TGTGCCAGCAGTGAATTTAGGGGAGGGAGCTCCTACGAGCAGTACTTC. This encodes CASSEFRGGSSYEQYF.

This clone was counted between two and nine times. The chain employs TRBV9 and TRBJ2-3, with no clear D. This CDR3 spans 12 amino acids. V lost 3 bases, J lost 6 bases, and 8 bases lay in between. Germline values: CDR1 SGDLS, CDR2 YYNGEE. As DNA, the CDR3 is TGTGCCAGCAGCGAAATCGGGGATACGCAGTATTTT. This gives the protein CASSEIGDTQYF.

This chain joins TRBV30 and TRBJ1-6; 8 bases fit TRBD1. The V and J ends lost 3 bases and 0 bases, in that order; junction bases with no gene match: 10. The CDR3 has 18 residues. Per germline, CDR1 GTSNPN and CDR2 SVGIG (reference sequence). This CDR3 reads CAWSRDRNRSSYNSPLHF. CDR3 in DNA: TGTGCCTGGAGCCGGGACAGGAATAGGAGCTCCTATAATTCACCCCTCCACTTT.

In its sample, this clone was seen once. The chain employs TRBV23-1 and TRBJ2-3; 7 bases line up with TRBD2. TRBV23-1 falls under the ORF class, with uncertain function. V was pared by 0 bases and J by 2 bases, with 11 bases of the junction left unmatched. This CDR3 spans 18 amino acids. The CDR3 region has the DNA TGCGCCAGCAGTCAATCGATGGGGGAGGGCCGTTCCACAGATACGCAGTATTTT. As protein: CASSQSMGEGRSTDTQYF.

The chain carries TRBV10-3 and TRBJ1-1, with 9 bases identical to TRBD1. This CDR3 has 14 amino acids. J was trimmed by 6 bases and V by 6 bases; bases with no gene match: 8. Germline V gene data show CDR1 as ENHRY and CDR2 as SYGVKD. The CDR3 loop reads CAIREQGAFSEAFF. The CDR3 bases are TGTGCCATCAGGGAACAGGGGGCATTCTCTGAAGCTTTCTTT.

The rearrangement uses TRBV29-1 and TRBJ2-2, with D perhaps matching TRBD2 (6 bases). Looked up from germline, CDR1 is SQVTM and CDR2 is ANQGSEA. The ends were cut back, 5 bases at V and 5 bases at J, with 18 bases in the middle. The CDR3 length is 15 residues. The CDR3 bases are TGCAGCGTTTCTCTAGCGTCAAGGGGTACCGGGGAGCTGTTTTTT. This gives the protein CSVSLASRGTGELFF.

The chain employs TRBV10-3 and TRBJ1-2; 7 nucleotides agree with TRBD1. V lost 7 bases to trimming and J lost 5 bases; unmatched junction nucleotides: 10. CDR1 and CDR2 (germline): ENHRY, SYGVKD. CDR3 size: 14 residues. CDR3 protein: CAITFEGAKYGYTF. As DNA, the CDR3 is TGTGCCATCACCTTCGAGGGGGCAAAGTATGGCTACACCTTC.

The V and J genes are TRBV7-2 and TRBJ2-7; 7 nucleotides agree with TRBD1. The CDR3 spans 15 residues. CDR1 SGHTA and CDR2 FQGNSA come from the germline V gene. J gave up 2 bases and V 1 base, and 5 bases lay outside the gene matches. The CDR3 region is CASSLEGTVPYEQYF. CDR3 sequence (DNA): TGTGCCAGCAGCTTAGAGGGGACAGTTCCCTACGAGCAGTACTTC.

The V and J genes are TRBV11-2 and TRBJ2-5; possibly TRBD2 for D (6 bases). CDR3 length equals 11 residues. Trimming took off 6 bases at V and 5 bases at J, with 7 bases between the two ends. CDR1 SGHAT and CDR2 FQNNGV come from the germline V gene. The CDR3 sequence is CASREGETQYF. CDR3 DNA: TGTGCCAGCAGGGAGGGGGAGACCCAGTACTTC.

V and J are TRBV5-1 and TRBJ2-7; 9 bases are shared with TRBD2. The V gene's germline CDR1 is SGHRS and CDR2 YFSETQ. The length of the CDR3 is 14 residues. The V and J ends lost 2 bases and 5 bases, in that order; junction bases with no gene match: 5. The CDR3: CASSLASGEHEQYF. The DNA for the CDR3 is TGCGCCAGCAGCTTAGCTAGCGGGGAACACGAGCAGTACTTC.

J is TRBJ2-5 and V is TRBV18, with TRBD1 as a possible D gene (6 bases). This CDR3 comprises 14 residues. V gave up 7 bases and J gave up 2 bases, with 14 bases separating them. Germline-derived CDR1 and CDR2 are KGHSH and LQKENI. The CDR3 sequence is CASLETQGQETQYF. The CDR3 DNA reads as TGTGCCAGCTTAGAAACCCAGGGGCAAGAGACCCAGTACTTC.

The chain joins TRBV27 to TRBJ1-1, with D uncertain. Looked up from germline, CDR1 is MNHEY and CDR2 is SMNVEV (reference sequence). With 8 bases removed from V and 0 bases from J, the gap between germline ends came to 10 bases. The length of the CDR3 is 13 residues. Here the CDR3 reads CASGGTMNTEAFF. Here the CDR3 DNA reads TGTGCCAGCGGCGGTACCATGAACACTGAAGCTTTCTTT.

J is TRBJ1-2 and V is TRBV5-4; possibly TRBD1 for D (6 bases). The V end was cut by 4 bases, the J end by 5 bases, with 15 bases between. The CDR3 has 14 residues. CDR1 is SGHNT, CDR2 YYREEE, per germline (reference sequence). As DNA, the CDR3 is TGTGCCAGCAGCGTCGGACAGATCTCTTATGGCTACACCTTC. It specifies CASSVGQISYGYTF.

The rearrangement joins TRBV27 to TRBJ2-7; TRBD1 might be the D (7 bases). Trimming pared 5 bases from V and 7 bases from J, leaving 24 bases between. The CDR3 contains 16 residues. Germline CDR1 MNHEY, CDR2 SMNVEV (reference sequence). The CDR3 bases are TGTGCCAGCAGTCGTTCGAGGGAGGTCGCAGGGGGGGAGCAGTACTTC. Protein: CASSRSREVAGGEQYF.

This chain joins TRBV7-6 and TRBJ1-1; no definite D call. V was cut by 4 bases and J by 0 bases, with 6 bases left in between. This CDR3 spans 13 amino acids. Germline CDR1 is SGHVS and CDR2 is FNYEAQ. CDR3 sequence (DNA): TGTGCCAGCAGCTCCCAGATGAACACTGAAGCTTTCTTT. Protein product: CASSSQMNTEAFF.

A single count supports this clone. The chain links TRBV5-4 to TRBJ2-7; a weak D match, TRBD2 (6 bases). V was trimmed by 4 bases and J by 2 bases, leaving 16 bases between them. Germline CDR1 SGHNT, CDR2 YYREEE (reference sequence). The length of the CDR3 is 15 residues. The CDR3 loop reads CASSLQLASAYEQYF. The CDR3 region has the DNA TGTGCCAGCAGCCTGCAACTAGCTTCGGCCTACGAGCAGTACTTC.

This chain uses TRBV6-5 with TRBJ1-1; 8 bases agree with TRBD1. The CDR3 loop spans 15 amino acids. Germline V gene data show CDR1 as MNHEY and CDR2 as SVGAGI. V lost 6 bases and J lost 5; bases outside the gene matches: 11. The CDR3 coding sequence is TGTGCCAGCAGCAAAGCCCAGGGGGCGGGTACTGAAGCTTTCTTT. It is translated as CASSKAQGAGTEAFF.

The rearrangement links TRBV11-2 to TRBJ2-3, with a tentative D call TRBD2 (6 bases). The CDR3 is made up of 14 amino acids. V dropped 1 base and J dropped 3 bases, with 8 bases sitting between them. The germline V gene has CDR1 SGHAT and CDR2 FQNNGV. The chain's CDR3 is CASSLARETDTQYF. For the CDR3, the DNA is TGTGCCAGCAGCTTAGCCCGGGAGACAGATACGCAGTATTTT.

This chain links TRBV28 with TRBJ1-2, with D unresolved. The CDR3 extends over 11 amino acids. The V gene's germline CDR1 is MDHEN and CDR2 SYDVKM. The V gene lost 10 bases and the J gene lost 4 bases, with 10 bases spanning the gap. The CDR3 DNA reads as TGTGCCACCCGGGTGGGCTATGGCTACACCTTC. It codes for CATRVGYGYTF.

The chain is built from TRBV5-6 and TRBJ1-1; 10 nucleotides match TRBD1. There are 15 residues in the CDR3. V shed 4 bases and J 1 base; nucleotides not matched to a gene: 4. CDR1 is SGHDT and CDR2 is YYEEEE in the germline V gene. As DNA, the CDR3 is TGTGCCAGCAGCCATGGGGACAGGGGGAACACTGAAGCTTTCTTT. Encoded protein: CASSHGDRGNTEAFF.

This chain uses TRBV6-1 with TRBJ2-2, with 14 bases aligning to TRBD2. Germline V gene data show CDR1 as MNHNS and CDR2 as SASEGT. The trim removed 3 bases at V and 5 bases at J, leaving 5 bases unmatched. CDR3 length: 17 residues. The CDR3 region is CASSDGTSGGKTGELFF. The DNA of the CDR3 is TGTGCCAGCAGTGACGGGACTAGCGGGGGAAAAACCGGGGAGCTGTTTTTT.

This rearrangement joins TRBV20-1 to TRBJ1-1; TRBD1 matches 7 bases. V shed 8 bases, J shed 5 bases, and the junction held 2 bases outside the gene matches. CDR1 DFQATT and CDR2 SNEGSKA come from the germline V gene (reference sequence). The CDR3 spans 10 residues. CDR3 sequence reads: CSQQGTEAFF. CDR3 DNA sequence: TGCAGTCAACAGGGGACTGAAGCTTTCTTT.

This sequence joins TRBV18 and TRBJ2-1; the match to TRBD2 covers 10 bases. V was pared by 0 bases and J by 4 bases, with 6 bases of the junction left unmatched. Per the germline V gene, CDR1 is KGHSH and CDR2 is LQKENI. The CDR3 is 17 residues long. The CDR3 nucleotides read TGTGCCAGCTCACCACCGTTGAGTAGCGGGAGGTACAATGAGCAGTTCTTC. This sequence encodes CASSPPLSSGRYNEQFF. Complete variable domain (other parts from reference TRBV18 and TRBJ2-1): NAGVMQNPRHLVRRRGQEARLRCSPMKGHSHVYWYRQLPEEGLKFMVYLQKENIIDESGMPKERFSAEFPKEGPSILRIQQVVRGDSAAYFCASSPPLSSGRYNEQFFGPGTRLTVL.

The chain recombines TRBV10-3 with TRBJ1-6; D perhaps matches TRBD1 (5 bases). Looked up from germline, CDR1 is ENHRY and CDR2 is SYGVKD. Trimming took off 6 bases at V and 7 bases at J, with 13 bases between the two ends. CDR3 length: 14 amino acids. The CDR3 loop is CAIRGGTENSPLHF. CDR3 coding DNA: TGTGCCATCAGGGGCGGGACGGAGAATTCACCCCTCCACTTT.